This entry lists 25 T cell receptor beta chains sequenced from one sample in a study of blood T cells in healthy people across ages. Using a J-beta primer mix together with a sample-barcoded 5' primer, a second PCR was run for about 6 to 12 cycles. MiXCR was run by TCRdb on the 5' RACE reads, yielding one entry per CDR3 protein. The repertoire includes approximately 820,000 distinct CDR3 sequences, approximately 48% of them detected once, and roughly 19% sits in the top ten. Sample: blood. These receptors came from a man aged 55 to 70 in good health.

This clonotype was counted a single time. The V gene is TRBV27, the J gene TRBJ1-2; 7 bases align to TRBD1. Germline assignment: CDR1 MNHEY and CDR2 SMNVEV (reference sequence). This CDR3 is built from 15 residues. After removal of 6 bases from V and 0 bases from J, the junction contained 7 bases not matched to a gene. The CDR3 nucleotides are TGTGCCAGCAGCCCACAGGGGTTCGCTAACTATGGCTACACCTTC. This encodes CASSPQGFANYGYTF.

V gene TRBV7-2 combines with J gene TRBJ2-7; D gene uncertain. The V and J ends lost 6 bases and 4 bases respectively, with 13 bases between them. CDR1 and CDR2 (germline): SGHTA, FQGNSA. The CDR3 extends over 13 amino acids. The CDR3 sequence is CASRSAVGYEQYF. Here the CDR3 DNA reads TGTGCCAGCAGGTCAGCAGTAGGTTACGAGCAGTACTTC.

The rearrangement uses TRBV9 and TRBJ2-1, with D uncertain. CDR1 is SGDLS and CDR2 is YYNGEE in the germline V gene. The V and J ends lost 0 bases and 10 bases respectively, with 14 bases between them. The CDR3 extends over 14 amino acids. The CDR3 loop reads CASSVGSAPREQFF. The DNA of the CDR3 is TGTGCCAGCAGCGTAGGTTCGGCCCCTCGCGAGCAGTTCTTC.

This clonotype has at least ten counts. The V gene is TRBV6-2 or TRBV6-3, the J gene TRBJ1-2; no firm D call. The CDR3 is 17 residues long. V lost 1 base to trimming and J lost 0 bases, with 15 bases between them. CDR1 and CDR2 (germline): MNHEY, SVGEGT. CDR3 coding DNA: TGTGCCAGCAGTTACTTCGGGAATATCCAGACTAACTATGGCTACACCTTC. This gives the protein CASSYFGNIQTNYGYTF.

CDR3 in DNA: TGTGCCAGCAGTGGGGGGCCCGACTCCAATGAAAAACTGTTTTTT. This sequence encodes CASSGGPDSNEKLFF. The J gene is TRBJ1-4, the V gene TRBV12-3 or TRBV12-4, with D maybe TRBD1 (6 bases). CDR3 size: 15 residues. The V end lost 5 bases, the J end lost 5 bases, and 15 bases lay between the germline ends.

This rearrangement joins TRBV4-2 to TRBJ2-1, with 14 nucleotides matching TRBD2. This CDR3 is 21 amino acids long. Trimming removed 4 bases from V and 3 bases from J; junction bases left unmatched: 17. Germline V gene lookup returns CDR1 LGHNA and CDR2 YNFKEQ. The CDR3 spells CASSPGGAGLAGEIFYNEQFF. As DNA, the CDR3 is TGTGCCAGCAGCCCCGGAGGGGCGGGACTAGCGGGGGAGATCTTCTACAATGAGCAGTTCTTC.

This clonotype was found a few times. J is TRBJ2-5 and V is TRBV18, with 10 bases lining up with TRBD1. The closer fit of TRBJ2-7 to the DNA end suggests the J call may be wrong. Germline loops: CDR1 KGHSH, CDR2 LQKENI. CDR3 size: 14 residues. The CDR3 DNA sequence: TGTGCCAGCTCACCGGGGGACAGGGGTGGCGAGCAGTACTTC. Translated: CASSPGDRGGEQYF.

The sample holds many counts of this clonotype. This rearrangement joins TRBV12-3 or TRBV12-4 to TRBJ1-5; D uncertain. Trimming left V 5 bases short and J 0 bases short, with 14 bases between. The CDR3 has 16 amino acids. CDR3 DNA: TGTGCCAGCAGTGCATCCGGCGGCGGTAGCAATCAGCCCCAGCATTTT. It yields the protein CASSASGGGSNQPQHF.

The chain employs TRBV5-1 and TRBJ2-7; D possibly corresponds to TRBD2 (7 bases). The CDR3 loop spans 13 amino acids. Germline-derived CDR1 and CDR2 are SGHRS and YFSETQ. V was trimmed by 4 bases and J by 5 bases, leaving 13 bases between them. In DNA, the CDR3 is TGCGCCAGCAGCGCCGGGGGGCCCAACGAGCAGTACTTC. Its protein is CASSAGGPNEQYF.

The sample holds a few counts of this clonotype. The chain combines TRBV5-4 with TRBJ2-3, with TRBD1 matching over 11 bases. The CDR3 extends over 16 amino acids. V gave up 4 bases and J gave up 3 bases; unmatched junction bases: 7. The germline V gene has CDR1 SGHNT and CDR2 YYREEE (reference sequence). The chain's CDR3 is CASSPGTGGITDTQYF. The CDR3 nucleotides read TGTGCCAGCAGCCCAGGGACAGGGGGTATTACAGATACGCAGTATTTT.

The CDR3 coding sequence is TGTGCCAGCAGTTTGCCCCTAGGAGGTCGGGAGCAGTACTTC. It encodes CASSLPLGGREQYF. V is TRBV28 and J is TRBJ2-5; D perhaps matches TRBD2 (6 bases). The CDR3 is 14 amino acids. V lost 3 bases, J lost 11 bases, and 19 bases lay in between. Germline V CDR1 and CDR2: MDHEN, SYDVKM.

This clonotype has only one observation. The rearrangement uses TRBV20-1 and TRBJ1-5; 8 bases agree with TRBD1. V dropped 5 bases and J dropped 7; count of bases not matched to a gene: 4. Germline CDR1 DFQATT, CDR2 SNEGSKA (reference sequence). There are 12 residues in the CDR3. The CDR3 coding sequence is TGCAGTGCTCGGACAGGGAGCCAGCCCCAGCATTTT. Its translation: CSARTGSQPQHF.

This clonotype was found a few times. The rearrangement joins TRBV3-1 to TRBJ2-5; either TRBD1 or TRBD2 may fit D (5 bases each). The CDR3 sequence is 15 residues long. Deletions cut 1 base from V and 6 bases from J, with 15 bases between. Per the germline V gene, CDR1 is LGHDT and CDR2 is YNNKEL (reference sequence). CDR3 loop: CASSQVKRGIQTQYF. CDR3 nucleotides: TGTGCCAGCAGCCAAGTCAAGAGGGGCATCCAGACCCAGTACTTC.

The V call is TRBV20-1, the J call TRBJ2-1; 13 bases line up with TRBD2. CDR3 size: 15 residues. V lost 0 bases and J lost 7; bases outside the gene matches: 3. Germline-derived CDR1 and CDR2 are DFQATT and SNEGSKA (reference sequence). The CDR3: CSARDTSGGGNEQFF. The CDR3 DNA reads TGCAGTGCTAGAGATACTAGCGGGGGGGGAAATGAGCAGTTCTTC.

This clonotype was observed a handful of times. The DNA of the CDR3 is TGTGCCAGCAGCTTCCGGGAAATCAGCACAGATACGCAGTATTTT. This translates into CASSFREISTDTQYF. The chain is built from TRBV7-2 and TRBJ2-3, with D possibly being TRBD2 (5 bases). The length of the CDR3 is 15 residues. The germline V gene has CDR1 SGHTA and CDR2 FQGNSA. The V gene lost 3 bases and the J gene lost 0 bases, with 10 bases spanning the gap.

This clonotype was seen only a few times. This chain links TRBV11-3 with TRBJ2-5, with D maybe TRBD1 (6 bases). Trimming removed 0 bases from V and 4 bases from J, with 9 bases in between. This CDR3 comprises 14 residues. Per the germline V gene, CDR1 is SGHNT and CDR2 is YENEEA. CDR3 loop: CASSLDHRVETQYF. CDR3 coding DNA: TGTGCCAGCAGCTTAGATCACAGGGTAGAGACCCAGTACTTC.

The V gene is TRBV20-1, the J gene TRBJ2-1; D gene uncertain. The germline V gene has CDR1 DFQATT and CDR2 SNEGSKA (reference sequence). V lost 3 bases, J lost 6 bases, and 3 bases lay in between. This CDR3 is 10 amino acids long. The CDR3 DNA reads as TGCAGTGCTAGGATCAATGAGCAGTTCTTC. This gives the protein CSARINEQFF.

This clonotype has more than one count but fewer than ten. Here the CDR3 reads CASSYEGTEQYF. The CDR3 nucleotides read TGTGCCAGCAGTTACGAAGGGACTGAGCAGTACTTC. This chain links TRBV6-2 or TRBV6-3 with TRBJ2-7, with D perhaps matching TRBD2 (6 bases). Germline CDR1 is MNHEY and CDR2 is SVGEGT. V was cut by 2 bases and J by 7 bases, with 9 bases left in between. The CDR3 is 12 amino acids.

This clonotype was seen a handful of times. This chain links TRBV29-1 with TRBJ1-4; D not resolved. CDR1 SQVTM and CDR2 ANQGSEA come from the germline V gene. The CDR3 totals 11 residues. V gave up 7 bases and J gave up 7 bases, with 10 bases separating them. The CDR3 sequence: CSAKRGEKLFF. In nucleotides, the CDR3 is TGCAGCGCCAAACGGGGTGAAAAACTGTTTTTT.

This chain connects TRBV7-2 to TRBJ2-3; 7 bases match TRBD2. With 5 bases clipped from V and 4 bases from J, the junction kept 3 bases outside the gene matches. Germline V gives CDR1 SGHTA, CDR2 FQGNSA. This CDR3 is 13 amino acids long. The CDR3 coding sequence is TGTGCCAGCAGCATTGGACTAGCAGATACGCAGTATTTT. Amino acid sequence: CASSIGLADTQYF.

The V call is TRBV5-1, the J call TRBJ2-3; D is uncertain. CDR1 and CDR2 (germline): SGHRS, YFSETQ. The V end was cut by 2 bases, the J end by 1 base, with 17 bases between. The CDR3 runs to 17 residues. CDR3 bases: TGCGCCAGCAGCTTCGTTACATCCAGGAGAGGCACAGATACGCAGTATTTT. Amino acids: CASSFVTSRRGTDTQYF.

Ten or more counts support this clonotype. This chain joins TRBV2 and TRBJ2-1; 10 nucleotides match TRBD2. Germline assignment: CDR1 SNHLY and CDR2 FYNNEI. This CDR3 is built from 16 residues. V shed 5 bases, J shed 3 bases, and the junction held 7 bases outside the gene matches. The CDR3 loop is CASSIGTSVLYNEQFF. The CDR3 nucleotides are TGTGCCAGCAGTATCGGGACTAGCGTTCTCTACAATGAGCAGTTCTTC.

This rearrangement joins TRBV20-1 to TRBJ2-1; TRBD2 matches 14 bases. Germline V gives CDR1 DFQATT, CDR2 SNEGSKA (reference sequence). The CDR3 is made up of 16 amino acids. J lost 7 bases, V lost 2 bases, and 7 bases had no gene match. CDR3 amino acids: CSARPGLAGVQNEQFF. The CDR3 bases are TGCAGTGCTAGACCGGGACTAGCGGGGGTCCAAAATGAGCAGTTCTTC.

This chain links TRBV11-2 with TRBJ2-1; TRBD2 matches 8 bases. Trimming removed 5 bases from V and 9 bases from J; junction bases left unmatched: 12. The germline gives CDR1 SGHAT, CDR2 FQNNGV. CDR3 size: 15 residues. Here the CDR3 reads CASSPQDSGGIEQFF. The CDR3 nucleotides read TGTGCCAGCAGCCCCCAGGACAGCGGGGGAATTGAGCAGTTCTTC.

This clonotype was seen repeatedly, ten times or more. The chain employs TRBV10-3 and TRBJ2-7; D may be TRBD1 or TRBD2 (5 bases each). V was cut by 8 bases and J by 4 bases, with 15 bases left in between. This CDR3 is 13 amino acids long. CDR1 and CDR2 (germline): ENHRY, SYGVKD. The CDR3 here is CAIAGSQGYEQYF. The CDR3 DNA reads TGTGCCATCGCAGGGAGCCAGGGATACGAGCAGTACTTC.